The 21 T cell receptor beta chains listed next were all sequenced from one sample in a study of identical twins. Each CDR3 protein gets one entry after TCRdb re-called the 5' RACE reads with MiXCR. The sample lists approximately 500,000 distinct CDR3 sequences, approximately 24% occurring once. A further study also used this sample, focusing on T cells expressing NK-cell markers.

The sequenced material came from CD4+ T cells sorted from blood. These receptors originate from a woman under 30 in good health.

The V call is TRBV12-3 or TRBV12-4, the J call TRBJ2-5; D perhaps matches TRBD2 (7 bases). The CDR3 runs 14 residues. V lost 4 bases, J lost 4 bases, and 13 bases lay in between. The chain's CDR3 is CASSSGGRVETQYF. CDR3 DNA sequence: TGTGCCAGCAGTTCGGGGGGCAGGGTAGAGACCCAGTACTTC.

The J gene is TRBJ2-5, the V gene TRBV5-1, with 9 bases identical to TRBD2. Germline CDR1 is SGHRS and CDR2 is YFSETQ. V dropped 4 bases and J dropped 5; count of bases not matched to a gene: 9. The CDR3 runs 15 residues. This CDR3 is CASSVFLAGKETQYF. CDR3 DNA sequence: TGCGCCAGCAGCGTGTTTCTAGCGGGGAAGGAGACCCAGTACTTC.

The sample holds a few counts of this clonotype. V is TRBV20-1 and J is TRBJ1-1; D unresolved. This CDR3 has 12 amino acids. Germline CDR1 DFQATT, CDR2 SNEGSKA (reference sequence). V was shortened by 4 bases and J by 5 bases, with 11 bases between the two germline ends. The CDR3 loop reads CSAKGGWTEAFF. The CDR3 coding sequence is TGCAGTGCTAAAGGAGGGTGGACTGAAGCTTTCTTT.

This chain joins TRBV3-1 and TRBJ2-3; D could derive from TRBD1 or TRBD2 (5 bases each). The V gene lost 6 bases and the J gene lost 14 bases, with 21 bases spanning the gap. The CDR3 length is 13 residues. Germline values: CDR1 LGHDT, CDR2 YNNKEL (reference sequence). Here the CDR3 reads CASSTVQGDQTYF. CDR3 in DNA: TGTGCCAGCAGTACTGTACAAGGGGACCAGACGTATTTT.

This clonotype has a handful of counts. The chain is built from TRBV4-3 and TRBJ2-7; 8 bases agree with TRBD1. The CDR3 runs to 16 residues. Germline-derived CDR1 and CDR2 are LGHNA and YSLEER. Trimming removed 0 bases from V and 7 bases from J; junction bases left unmatched: 11. The CDR3, as DNA: TGCGCCAGCAGCCAAGATATCCGGCAGGGGGCGGATGAGCAGTACTTC. Its translation is CASSQDIRQGADEQYF.

This clonotype appeared many times. This chain joins TRBV11-3 and TRBJ2-3; 8 nucleotides agree with TRBD1. Trimming removed 3 bases from V and 5 bases from J; junction bases left unmatched: 4. CDR1 is SGHNT, CDR2 YENEEA, per germline. The CDR3 contains 14 residues. CDR3 amino acids: CASSFVTGEDTQYF. The CDR3 DNA reads TGTGCCAGCAGCTTTGTGACAGGGGAAGATACGCAGTATTTT.

The J gene is TRBJ2-3, the V gene TRBV6-2 or TRBV6-3; D call uncertain. Germline assignment: CDR1 MNHEY and CDR2 SVGEGT. V lost 2 bases and J 0 bases, leaving 9 bases between the germline ends. This CDR3 is built from 15 residues. DNA of the CDR3: TGTGCCAGCAGTTACCGCGGATTCAGCACAGATACGCAGTATTTT. Translating gives CASSYRGFSTDTQYF.

The chain uses TRBV4-3 and TRBJ2-3; 8 positions match TRBD2. Trimming removed 0 bases from V and 4 bases from J; junction bases left unmatched: 3. The germline gives CDR1 LGHNA, CDR2 YSLEER. The CDR3 runs to 15 residues. In DNA, the CDR3 is TGCGCCAGCAGCCAAGATATAGCGGGACCAGATACGCAGTATTTT. It codes for CASSQDIAGPDTQYF.

Only a few counts were recorded for this clonotype. The chain carries TRBV20-1 and TRBJ1-4; tentatively, D is TRBD1 (5 bases). This CDR3 contains 15 residues. CDR1 DFQATT and CDR2 SNEGSKA come from the germline V gene (reference sequence). Trimming stripped 3 bases from V and 5 bases from J, with 16 bases between. CDR3 in DNA: TGCAGTGCTAGGGGAACAGGACGCCCGAATGAAAAACTGTTTTTT. Residues: CSARGTGRPNEKLFF.

The rearrangement links TRBV12-3 or TRBV12-4 to TRBJ1-2, with D possibly TRBD1 on 6 matching bases. This CDR3 contains 14 residues. The germline V and J ends were trimmed by 6 bases and 0 bases, with 11 bases remaining between them. CDR3 bases: TGTGCCAGCAGCCGAGGGGGGGCTAACTATGGCTACACCTTC. It translates to CASSRGGANYGYTF.

The chain joins TRBV5-1 to TRBJ2-1; D is undetermined. The CDR3 is 14 residues long. The V and J ends lost 0 bases and 8 bases respectively, with 12 bases between them. The germline V gene encodes CDR1 SGHRS and CDR2 YFSETQ. Here the CDR3 DNA reads TGCGCCAGCAGCTTGGGCGGATCTTGGGATGAGCAGTTCTTC. It is translated as CASSLGGSWDEQFF.

This clonotype appeared once. The chain uses TRBV12-5 and TRBJ2-5; D assignment may be TRBD1 or TRBD2 (5 bases each). The CDR3 sequence is 11 residues long. V shed 5 bases and J shed 13 bases, with 14 bases lying between them. Germline V gene sequence: CDR1 LGHNT, CDR2 FRNRAP. The CDR3, as DNA: TGTGCTAGTGGTCCGGGACGGCCGGGGTACTTC. This sequence encodes CASGPGRPGYF.

In this sample, this clonotype turned up a few times. The rearrangement uses TRBV18 and TRBJ2-1; D remains ambiguous. The V gene's germline CDR1 is KGHSH and CDR2 LQKENI. With 0 bases removed from V and 7 bases from J, the gap between germline ends came to 10 bases. There are 14 residues in the CDR3. The CDR3 loop reads CASSPPIALNEQFF. DNA for the CDR3: TGTGCCAGCTCACCACCGATAGCTTTAAATGAGCAGTTCTTC.

This clonotype was detected only a few times. The chain has TRBV18 and TRBJ1-2, with 8 bases matching TRBD1. The germline V gene has CDR1 KGHSH and CDR2 LQKENI. The trim removed 0 bases at V and 4 bases at J, leaving 7 bases unmatched. The CDR3 has 16 amino acids. The CDR3 here is CASSPPGAGGGYGYTF. CDR3 DNA sequence: TGTGCCAGCTCACCACCAGGGGCAGGGGGCGGCTATGGCTACACCTTC. The complete variable domain, with remaining parts taken from reference TRBV18 and TRBJ1-2, reads NAGVMQNPRHLVRRRGQEARLRCSPMKGHSHVYWYRQLPEEGLKFMVYLQKENIIDESGMPKERFSAEFPKEGPSILRIQQVVRGDSAAYFCASSPPGAGGGYGYTFGSGTRLTVV.

A few counts support this clonotype. The gene calls are TRBV7-9 and TRBJ1-2, with 10 bases identical to TRBD1. The ends lost 4 bases at V and 7 bases at J; junction bases unmatched: 3. The CDR3 runs to 13 residues. Per the germline V gene, CDR1 is SEHNR and CDR2 is FQNEAQ (reference sequence). The DNA for the CDR3 is TGTGCCAGCAGCTGGACAGGGGGAGGTGGCTACACCTTC. This sequence encodes CASSWTGGGGYTF.

This chain joins TRBV5-5 and TRBJ2-4; D call uncertain. V was trimmed by 2 bases and J by 1 base, leaving 13 bases between them. The CDR3 loop spans 16 amino acids. Per germline, CDR1 SGHKS and CDR2 YYEKEE (reference sequence). CDR3 sequence (DNA): TGTGCCAGCAGCTTCCCCCCTCACGGGGCCAAAAACATTCAGTACTTC. Translating gives CASSFPPHGAKNIQYF.

This clonotype showed up just a few times. J is TRBJ2-7 and V is TRBV20-1; D perhaps matches TRBD1 (5 bases). The length of the CDR3 is 13 residues. The V gene's germline CDR1 is DFQATT and CDR2 SNEGSKA (reference sequence). Trimming took off 2 bases at V and 7 bases at J, with 15 bases between the two ends. This CDR3 reads CSARSGPVREQYF. CDR3 sequence (DNA): TGCAGTGCTAGATCAGGGCCCGTACGTGAGCAGTACTTC.

The sample holds a few counts of this clonotype. The chain links TRBV29-1 to TRBJ2-7; maybe TRBD2 (5 bases). V lost 4 bases and J lost 2, with 15 bases in between. The CDR3 contains 14 residues. Germline V gene sequence: CDR1 SQVTM, CDR2 ANQGSEA. Here the CDR3 DNA reads TGCAGCGTTGCTCGTGCGGACGGGACCTACGAGCAGTACTTC. It is translated as CSVARADGTYEQYF.

This clonotype appeared a few times. The chain carries TRBV9 and TRBJ2-1, with D maybe TRBD1 (5 bases). The CDR3 contains 13 residues. The V and J ends lost 4 bases and 7 bases respectively, with 12 bases between them. CDR1 is SGDLS and CDR2 is YYNGEE in the germline V gene. Here the CDR3 reads CASSIGPGNEQFF. DNA for the CDR3: TGTGCCAGCAGCATCGGACCAGGGAATGAGCAGTTCTTC.

V gene TRBV5-1 combines with J gene TRBJ2-6; D uncertain. The CDR3 extends over 16 amino acids. Germline assignment: CDR1 SGHRS and CDR2 YFSETQ. V was pared by 3 bases and J by 0 bases, with 10 bases between. The CDR3 sequence is CASSSTWVSGANVLTF. The CDR3 DNA follows: TGCGCCAGCAGCTCCACCTGGGTCTCTGGGGCCAACGTCCTGACTTTC.

This clonotype has a count of ten or more. The CDR3 here is CAAAGGGGENTDTQYF. The CDR3 nucleotides read TGTGCCGCCGCGGGAGGAGGGGGAGAGAACACAGATACGCAGTATTTT. V usage is TRBV24-1 and J usage is TRBJ2-3; 8 positions agree with TRBD2. With 12 bases clipped from V and 2 bases from J, the junction kept 15 bases outside the gene matches. The CDR3 contains 16 residues. Germline V gives CDR1 KGHDR, CDR2 SFDVKD.